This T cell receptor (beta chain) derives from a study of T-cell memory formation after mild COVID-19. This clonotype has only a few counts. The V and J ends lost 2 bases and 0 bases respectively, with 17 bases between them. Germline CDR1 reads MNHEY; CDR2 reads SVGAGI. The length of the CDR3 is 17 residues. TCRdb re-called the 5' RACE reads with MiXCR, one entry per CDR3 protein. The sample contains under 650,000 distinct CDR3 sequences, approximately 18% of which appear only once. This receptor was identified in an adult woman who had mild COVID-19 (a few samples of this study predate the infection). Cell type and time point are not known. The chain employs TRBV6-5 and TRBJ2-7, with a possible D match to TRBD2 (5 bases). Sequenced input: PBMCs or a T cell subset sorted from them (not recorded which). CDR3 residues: CASSYPLGRTGSYEQYF. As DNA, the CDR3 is TGTGCCAGCAGTTACCCGCTCGGACGGACTGGCTCCTACGAGCAGTACTTC.